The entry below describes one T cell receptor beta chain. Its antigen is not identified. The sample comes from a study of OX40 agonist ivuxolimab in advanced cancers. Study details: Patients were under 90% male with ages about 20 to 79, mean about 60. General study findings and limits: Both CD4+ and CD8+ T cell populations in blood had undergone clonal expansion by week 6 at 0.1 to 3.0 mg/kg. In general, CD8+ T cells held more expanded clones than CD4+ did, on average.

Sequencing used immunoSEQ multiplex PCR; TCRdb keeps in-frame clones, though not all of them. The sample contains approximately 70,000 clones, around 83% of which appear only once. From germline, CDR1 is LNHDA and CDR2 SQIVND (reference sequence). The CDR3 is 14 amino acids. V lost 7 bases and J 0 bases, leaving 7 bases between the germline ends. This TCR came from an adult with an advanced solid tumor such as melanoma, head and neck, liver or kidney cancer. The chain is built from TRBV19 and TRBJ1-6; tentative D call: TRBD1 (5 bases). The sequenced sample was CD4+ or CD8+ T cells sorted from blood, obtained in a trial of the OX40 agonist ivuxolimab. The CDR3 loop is CASNGGSYNSPLHF. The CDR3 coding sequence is TGTGCCAGTAATGGGGGCTCCTATAATTCACCCCTCCACTTT.